The 28 T cell receptor beta chains in this list originate from one sample, sequenced in a study of blood T cell repertoires in COVID-19. TCRdb keeps only in-frame clones here, not all; method: immunoSEQ multiplex PCR. This table holds fewer than 300,000 clones, just under 90% found once. Sequenced: peripheral blood. The receptors shown here come from a woman between 45 and 60 years old with COVID-19, enrolled during active disease.

The rearrangement uses TRBV3-1 (or the pseudogene TRBV3-2) and TRBJ2-2, with D uncertain. The length of the CDR3 is 15 residues. The germline V gene has CDR1 LGHDT and CDR2 YNNKEL (reference sequence). V lost 2 bases to trimming and J lost 0 bases, with 7 bases between them. CDR3 residues: CASSQFASNTGELFF. The CDR3 DNA is TGTGCCAGCAGCCAATTTGCGTCGAACACCGGGGAGCTGTTTTTT.

The chain combines TRBV5-4 with TRBJ1-2, with D unclear. V was pared by 2 bases and J by 8 bases, with 13 bases between. Germline values: CDR1 SGHNT, CDR2 YYREEE (reference sequence). The CDR3 covers 13 residues. The CDR3 sequence is CASSFHARGGYTF. The CDR3 DNA reads as TGTGCCAGCAGCTTTCACGCCCGTGGCGGCTACACCTTC.

This chain joins TRBV19 and TRBJ2-3, with TRBD1 matching 8 bases. CDR1 and CDR2 from the germline V gene are LNHDA and SQIVND (reference sequence). The CDR3 sequence is 13 residues long. Trimming at V came to 7 bases and at J to 3 bases, leaving 3 bases not matched to a gene. CDR3 amino acids: CASTQGVTDTQYF. The CDR3 DNA reads as TGTGCCAGTACACAGGGGGTGACAGATACGCAGTATTTT.

The CDR3 bases are TGCACCAGCAGCCAGCCACAGGGGTTAGGCTACACCTTC. Translating gives CTSSQPQGLGYTF. The V and J genes are TRBV1 and TRBJ1-2; TRBD1 was called by the table and not checked on the DNA. TRBV1 is marked as a pseudogene. This CDR3 is built from 13 residues.

V usage is TRBV6-6 and J usage is TRBJ2-7, with 9 bases identical to TRBD2. CDR1 and CDR2 from the germline V gene are MNHNY and SVGAGI (reference sequence). This CDR3 spans 14 amino acids. Trimming removed 6 bases from V and 4 bases from J; junction bases left unmatched: 7. The CDR3 spells CASRNPTSGYEQYF. The CDR3 DNA reads TGTGCCAGCAGAAACCCGACTAGCGGATACGAGCAGTACTTC.

The genes are TRBV5-1 and TRBJ2-3, with 10 bases aligning to TRBD2. The CDR3 totals 14 residues. With V trimmed by 7 bases and J by 5 bases, 7 bases remained unmatched. Germline CDR1 SGHRS, CDR2 YFSETQ. The CDR3 loop reads CASRGVAGGDTQYF. The CDR3 DNA is TGCGCCAGCCGGGGGGTAGCGGGAGGAGATACGCAGTATTTT.

J is TRBJ1-2 and V is TRBV2, with D perhaps matching TRBD1 (5 bases). Germline V gene sequence: CDR1 SNHLY, CDR2 FYNNEI. Trimming took 4 bases from V and 3 from J, leaving 15 bases between them. CDR3 length equals 15 residues. The DNA of the CDR3 is TGTGCCAGCAGTGGGAACGACAGAGATTACTATGGCTACACCTTC. This gives the protein CASSGNDRDYYGYTF.

This clone was picked up a small number of times. The chain is built from TRBV5-1 and TRBJ1-1; D unclear. The CDR3 is 15 amino acids. Germline V gene lookup returns CDR1 SGHRS and CDR2 YFSETQ. Trimming pared 4 bases from V and 1 base from J, leaving 14 bases between. The CDR3 is CASSIKTPANTEAFF. The CDR3 DNA sequence: TGCGCCAGCAGCATCAAGACACCGGCGAACACTGAAGCTTTCTTT.

This clone has just a few counts. This chain links TRBV7-3 with TRBJ1-2, with 8 bases identical to TRBD1. The ends lost 3 bases at V and 4 bases at J; junction bases unmatched: 1. Germline CDR1 SGHTA, CDR2 FQGTGA. The CDR3 contains 13 residues. The CDR3 is CASSFGQGYGYTF. The CDR3 DNA reads as TGTGCCAGCAGCTTTGGACAGGGCTATGGCTACACCTTC.

V and J are TRBV7-3 and TRBJ2-1; 7 positions agree with TRBD2. Germline CDR1 reads SGHTA; CDR2 reads FQGTGA. Trimming took 1 base from V and 2 from J; bases not matched to a gene: 5. This CDR3 is 16 amino acids long. CDR3: CASSLSGGRAYNEQFF. The CDR3 DNA reads TGTGCCAGCAGCTTAAGCGGTGGGAGGGCCTACAATGAGCAGTTCTTC.

The CDR3 region is CASSVPRNRGSDIQYF. CDR3 DNA sequence: TGTGCCAGTAGTGTCCCGAGGAACAGGGGATCGGACATTCAGTACTTC. The chain is built from TRBV19 and TRBJ2-4, with 7 bases that match TRBD1. This CDR3 contains 16 residues. Unmatched junction bases numbered 15, after V lost 5 bases and J lost 8 bases. Germline CDR1 reads LNHDA; CDR2 reads SQIVND (reference sequence).

The chain uses TRBV27 and TRBJ1-4; 7 bases agree with TRBD1. CDR1 and CDR2 from the germline V gene are MNHEY and SMNVEV (reference sequence). The V and J ends lost 6 bases and 5 bases, in that order; junction bases with no gene match: 15. There are 17 residues in the CDR3. DNA of the CDR3: TGTGCCAGCAGGCTCCCGGGACAGCCTCTGGTAAATGAAAAACTGTTTTTT. It encodes CASRLPGQPLVNEKLFF.

This clone appeared a single time. The rearrangement joins TRBV5-1 to TRBJ2-7, with 8 bases lining up with TRBD1. Germline V gene lookup returns CDR1 SGHRS and CDR2 YFSETQ. There are 14 residues in the CDR3. J was trimmed by 4 bases and V by 4 bases; bases with no gene match: 7. The CDR3 nucleotides read TGCGCCAGCAGCCCGGGACAGGTAGGGTACGAGCAGTACTTC. This translates into CASSPGQVGYEQYF.

This chain links TRBV9 with TRBJ2-7; 13 bases map to TRBD2. The CDR3 is made up of 16 amino acids. Trimming removed 0 bases from V and 4 bases from J; junction bases left unmatched: 4. Germline V gene lookup returns CDR1 SGDLS and CDR2 YYNGEE. The CDR3 region has the DNA TGTGCCAGCAGCGTAGCCTTGACTAGCGGGAGGTACGAGCAGTACTTC. It translates to CASSVALTSGRYEQYF.

The chain recombines TRBV19 with TRBJ2-1, with TRBD1 matching over 10 bases. Per the germline V gene, CDR1 is LNHDA and CDR2 is SQIVND (reference sequence). Losses at the gene ends were 6 bases for V and 5 bases for J; bases not matched to a gene: 19. This CDR3 spans 19 amino acids. DNA for the CDR3: TGTGCCAGTAGGGTAGGGACAGGGGTACCCCCAGGGCCAGACAATGAGCAGTTCTTC. Translating gives CASRVGTGVPPGPDNEQFF.

The CDR3 reads CASSPRDRSFYGYTF. The CDR3, as DNA: TGTGCCAGCAGCCCTCGGGACAGGAGCTTCTATGGCTACACCTTC. The chain links TRBV9 to TRBJ1-2; 8 bases are a match to TRBD1. Germline loops: CDR1 SGDLS, CDR2 YYNGEE. The CDR3 contains 15 residues. V dropped 4 bases and J dropped 4; count of bases not matched to a gene: 9.

The chain joins TRBV29-1 to TRBJ1-6, with a weak D call TRBD1 (6 bases). Trimming stripped 7 bases from V and 10 bases from J, with 17 bases between. Germline lookup yields CDR1 SQVTM and CDR2 ANQGSEA. The CDR3 runs 13 residues. The CDR3 spells CSARQDLGSPLHF. CDR3 nucleotides: TGCAGCGCTCGACAGGATCTGGGGTCACCCCTCCACTTT.

The chain has TRBV5-6 and TRBJ2-7; TRBD2 matches 9 bases. J lost 6 bases, V lost 3 bases, and 7 bases had no gene match. The germline V gene has CDR1 SGHDT and CDR2 YYEEEE. The CDR3 runs 14 residues. The CDR3 coding sequence is TGTGCCAGCAGCTATAGCGGGAGAACTCTCGAGCAGTACTTC. Translating it yields CASSYSGRTLEQYF.

This chain links TRBV28 with TRBJ2-7; a possible D gene is TRBD2 (6 bases). The V gene's germline CDR1 is MDHEN and CDR2 SYDVKM. This CDR3 has 13 amino acids. Between the trimmed V and J ends, which lost 6 bases and 6 bases, there was a span of 15 bases. CDR3 amino acids: CASSGGTEGEQYF. CDR3 bases: TGTGCCAGCAGCGGCGGAACGGAGGGCGAGCAGTACTTC. The full variable domain, in which reference TRBV28 and TRBJ2-7 provide the parts outside the CDR3, is DVKVTQSSRYLVKRTGEKVFLECVQDMDHENMFWYRQDPGLGLRLIYFSYDVKMKEKGDIPEGYSVSREKKERFSLILESASTNQTSMYLCASSGGTEGEQYFGPGTRLTVT.

This rearrangement joins TRBV18 to TRBJ1-2, with D tentatively TRBD1 (6 bases). Germline values: CDR1 KGHSH, CDR2 LQKENI. This CDR3 spans 15 amino acids. V lost 6 bases and J 4 bases, leaving 18 bases between the germline ends. The CDR3 sequence is CASSPNIGTSYGYTF. The DNA of the CDR3 is TGTGCCAGCTCCCCGAACATCGGGACAAGCTATGGCTACACCTTC.

The genes are TRBV6-5 and TRBJ1-2, with D perhaps TRBD1 (6 bases). V was cut by 2 bases and J by 2 bases, with 12 bases left in between. Germline lookup yields CDR1 MNHEY and CDR2 SVGAGI. This CDR3 contains 15 residues. CDR3 residues: CASSYKQGLNYGYTF. As DNA, the CDR3 is TGTGCCAGCAGTTACAAACAGGGTTTGAACTATGGCTACACCTTC.

The chain has TRBV18 and TRBJ1-4; 7 bases are shared with TRBD1. CDR3 size: 14 residues. J was trimmed by 8 bases and V by 3 bases; bases with no gene match: 6. The germline CDR1 and CDR2 sequences are KGHSH and LQKENI. CDR3 residues: CASSPQGEREKLFF. The CDR3 DNA reads as TGTGCCAGCTCACCGCAGGGGGAGAGGGAAAAACTGTTTTTT. The whole variable domain, remainder taken from reference TRBV18 and TRBJ1-4, is NAGVMQNPRHLVRRRGQEARLRCSPMKGHSHVYWYRQLPEEGLKFMVYLQKENIIDESGMPKERFSAEFPKEGPSILRIQQVVRGDSAAYFCASSPQGEREKLFFGSGTQLSVL.

The chain links TRBV11-3 to TRBJ1-1, with D perhaps matching TRBD1 (5 bases). Germline assignment: CDR1 SGHNT and CDR2 YENEEA. V lost 1 base to trimming and J lost 6 bases, with 18 bases between them. CDR3 length equals 16 residues. CDR3 region: CASSLGGGALPSEAFF. The CDR3 coding sequence is TGTGCCAGCAGCTTAGGGGGCGGGGCTCTACCCTCTGAAGCTTTCTTT. Based on the CDR3 plus reference TRBV11-3 and TRBJ1-1, the full variable domain is EAGVVQSPRYKIIEKKQPVAFWCNPISGHNTLYWYLQNLGQGPELLIRYENEEAVDDSQLPKDRFSAERLKGVDSTLKIQPAELGDSAVYLCASSLGGGALPSEAFFGQGTRLTVV.

The V gene is TRBV5-3, the J gene TRBJ1-3; D uncertain. TRBV5-3 is an open reading frame whose function is uncertain. Trimming cost V 2 bases and J 0 bases, with 18 bases left between them. This CDR3 spans 18 amino acids. The CDR3 sequence is CARSFSSVNGDSGNTIYF. As DNA, the CDR3 is TGTGCCAGAAGCTTTTCCAGCGTCAACGGAGACTCTGGAAACACCATATATTTT.

The chain employs TRBV18 and TRBJ1-2, with 9 nucleotides matching TRBD1. The V segment lost 4 bases and the J segment 8 bases; nucleotides outside the gene matches: 5. The germline V gene encodes CDR1 KGHSH and CDR2 LQKENI. This CDR3 comprises 13 residues. CDR3 loop: CASSRDREGGYTF. The CDR3, as DNA: TGTGCCAGCTCACGGGACAGGGAAGGAGGCTACACCTTC.

CDR3 sequence: CASRGEGVGGGGNQPQHF. DNA for the CDR3: TGTGCCAGCAGGGGTGAGGGCGTCGGAGGCGGTGGCAATCAGCCCCAGCATTTT. The chain is built from TRBV27 and TRBJ1-5, with D uncertain. The CDR3 loop spans 18 amino acids. The V gene lost 6 bases and the J gene lost 2 bases, with 23 bases spanning the gap. The germline V gene has CDR1 MNHEY and CDR2 SMNVEV (reference sequence).

The V call is TRBV5-4, the J call TRBJ2-5; 7 bases line up with TRBD1. Looked up from germline, CDR1 is SGHNT and CDR2 is YYREEE (reference sequence). Trimming took 0 bases from V and 3 from J; bases not matched to a gene: 5. The length of the CDR3 is 15 residues. CDR3 in amino acids: CASSLAPTGKETQYF. CDR3 DNA sequence: TGTGCCAGCAGCTTGGCCCCGACAGGGAAAGAGACCCAGTACTTC.

This clone was seen once. V usage is TRBV30 and J usage is TRBJ2-3; D might be TRBD2 (5 bases). CDR3 length equals 16 residues. CDR1 is GTSNPN and CDR2 is SVGIG in the germline V gene (reference sequence). V was pared by 1 base and J by 1 base, with 15 bases between. CDR3 in DNA: TGTGCCTGGAGTGAGGGAAGGGCCGGGGGCACAGATACGCAGTATTTT. Protein product: CAWSEGRAGGTDTQYF.